The 10 T cell receptor beta chains below all came from one sample that was sequenced in a study of shared clonotypes between healthy human individuals. The protocol was immunoSEQ multiplex PCR, while the TCRdb copy is restricted to in-frame clones and leaves out a portion. The profile shows hundreds of thousands of clones, roughly 96% of them singletons. CD45RO-negative CD8 cells positively selected for CCR7 made up the naive population, which excluded terminally differentiated effector memory CD45RA+ cells. Sequencing used naive CD8+ T cells sorted from blood. The receptors were gathered from a woman aged 25 to 39 in good health.

The chain is built from TRBV7-2 and TRBJ2-7; 9 nucleotides match TRBD2. Germline-derived CDR1 and CDR2 are SGHTA and FQGNSA. This CDR3 contains 15 residues. V gave up 5 bases and J gave up 2 bases; unmatched junction bases: 7. CDR3 sequence reads: CASSPRGGRPYEQYF. The CDR3 region has the DNA TGTGCCAGCAGCCCGCGGGGGGGCAGACCCTACGAGCAGTACTTC.

The chain combines TRBV5-6 with TRBJ1-4, with TRBD1 matching over 7 bases. J gave up 8 bases and V 6 bases, and 10 bases lay outside the gene matches. Germline V gene data show CDR1 as SGHDT and CDR2 as YYEEEE. The CDR3 is 14 amino acids. CDR3 in amino acids: CASNSGQDREKLFF. The CDR3 coding sequence is TGTGCCAGCAACTCCGGACAGGATCGGGAAAAACTGTTTTTT.

V usage is TRBV19 and J usage is TRBJ2-7; no clear D. V shed 1 base and J shed 7 bases, with 11 bases lying between them. The CDR3 extends over 13 amino acids. CDR1 LNHDA and CDR2 SQIVND come from the germline V gene (reference sequence). The CDR3 sequence is CASSIGSRREQYF. CDR3 bases: TGTGCCAGTAGTATAGGTTCTAGGCGGGAGCAGTACTTC.

The rearrangement joins TRBV19 to TRBJ2-3, with D possibly matching TRBD1 (6 bases). Germline assignment: CDR1 LNHDA and CDR2 SQIVND (reference sequence). The V end was cut by 3 bases, the J end by 2 bases, with 12 bases between. The CDR3 runs 15 residues. For the CDR3, the DNA is TGTGCCAGTAGTATCACAGGGTTCCTCACAGATACGCAGTATTTT. Amino acids: CASSITGFLTDTQYF.

This clone was seen once. The V gene is TRBV4-1, the J gene TRBJ2-7, with 13 bases aligning to TRBD2. The CDR3 loop spans 19 amino acids. V was pared by 0 bases and J by 5 bases, with 13 bases of the junction left unmatched. CDR1 and CDR2 (germline): MGHRA, YSYEKL. The CDR3 DNA follows: TGCGCCAGCAGCCAAGATTTGGGCGGCGGACTAGCGGGAGTGAACGAGCAGTACTTC. Its translation is CASSQDLGGGLAGVNEQYF.

On this clone: The same CDR3 arises from other DNA sequences in this sample as well. This chain uses TRBV27 with TRBJ2-7; D remains ambiguous. The CDR3 is 13 amino acids. Per germline, CDR1 MNHEY and CDR2 SMNVEV (reference sequence). Trimming shortened V by 5 bases and J by 1 base, and 9 bases separated the two germline ends. CDR3: CASSPGLSYEQYF. DNA for the CDR3: TGTGCCAGCAGTCCCGGTTTATCCTACGAGCAGTACTTC.

This chain links TRBV5-8 with TRBJ2-3; TRBD2 is a possible D gene (6 bases). The V gene's germline CDR1 is SGHTS and CDR2 YDEGEE. The CDR3 consists of 14 residues. V was trimmed by 0 bases and J by 4 bases, leaving 9 bases between them. CDR3 in DNA: TGTGCCAGCAGCTTGGCGGGAGTGGCAGATACGCAGTATTTT. It yields the protein CASSLAGVADTQYF.

In nucleotides, the CDR3 is TGTGCCAGCAGCTTCGTGCGGGTGGGGGTGAGCTCCTACGAGCAGTACTTC. Its translation is CASSFVRVGVSSYEQYF. This chain uses TRBV7-2 with TRBJ2-7; possibly TRBD1 or TRBD2 for D (5 bases each). CDR1 is SGHTA and CDR2 is FQGNSA in the germline V gene. V lost 3 bases to trimming and J lost 0 bases, with 18 bases between them. This CDR3 is 17 amino acids long.

V and J are TRBV11-2 and TRBJ2-7, with 12 bases matching TRBD2. V gave up 5 bases and J gave up 2 bases; unmatched junction bases: 7. This CDR3 spans 16 amino acids. Germline V gene sequence: CDR1 SGHAT, CDR2 FQNNGV. CDR3 DNA: TGTGCCAGCAGCCCCGGGACTAGCGGGCCGACCTACGAGCAGTACTTC. Protein sequence: CASSPGTSGPTYEQYF.

The chain couples TRBV4-1 to TRBJ1-1; the D gene is possibly TRBD1 (5 bases). The germline V gene encodes CDR1 MGHRA and CDR2 YSYEKL. V lost 4 bases and J lost 1, with 13 bases in between. CDR3 size: 15 residues. CDR3 sequence: CASSREGGGNTEAFF. CDR3 in DNA: TGCGCCAGCAGCCGGGAGGGTGGGGGGAACACTGAAGCTTTCTTT.